Presented here are 13 T cell receptor beta chains from one specimen sequenced in a study of T cell repertoires in aging, cancer and after chemotherapy. Multiplex touch-down PCR with TRB-A/B primers amplified rearranged V-D-J TRB sequences. Via MiXCR, TCRdb re-called the multiplex PCR reads, giving one row per CDR3 protein. Among thousands of distinct CDR3 sequences listed, over 40% were seen once. TCR beta rearrangements were amplified from peripheral blood genomic DNA. Specimen: blood. These TCRs come from a human donor with a solid tumor.

This rearrangement joins TRBV10-3 to TRBJ1-6; D is possibly TRBD1 (5 bases). V shed 2 bases and J shed 10 bases, with 12 bases lying between them. CDR3 size: 14 residues. Germline V gives CDR1 ENHRY, CDR2 SYGVKD. CDR3 nucleotides: TGTGCCATCAGTGAGAGCAGGGAAGGATCACCCCTCCACTTT. Protein: CAISESREGSPLHF.

V usage is TRBV6-2 or TRBV6-3 and J usage is TRBJ2-5, with 9 bases fitting TRBD2. Unmatched junction bases numbered 1, after V lost 8 bases and J lost 3 bases. Germline V CDR1 and CDR2: MNHEY, SVGEGT. The CDR3 length is 12 residues. The DNA of the CDR3 is TGTGCCAGCGAGCGGGAGGAAGAGACCCAGTACTTC. Protein sequence: CASEREEETQYF.

This clonotype came up a few times. The J gene is TRBJ2-7, the V gene TRBV18; the match to TRBD1 covers 7 bases. The CDR3 sequence is 14 residues long. J gave up 2 bases and V 6 bases, and 7 bases lay outside the gene matches. The germline V gene has CDR1 KGHSH and CDR2 LQKENI. CDR3 DNA: TGTGCCAGCTCCCGCGGACAGGAGACCTACGAGCAGTACTTC. Its translation is CASSRGQETYEQYF.

V and J are TRBV6-1 and TRBJ2-2, with D uncertain. V was clipped by 2 bases and J by 3 bases, with 4 bases between them. Germline lookup yields CDR1 MNHNS and CDR2 SASEGT. This CDR3 is built from 13 residues. For the CDR3, the DNA is TGTGCCAGCAGTGAACGGGACACCGGGGAGCTGTTTTTT. Protein sequence: CASSERDTGELFF.

The rearrangement joins TRBV10-3 to TRBJ2-7, with 14 bases that match TRBD2. The germline CDR1 and CDR2 sequences are ENHRY and SYGVKD. This CDR3 region has 14 residues. V shed 6 bases, J shed 7 bases, and the junction held 5 bases outside the gene matches. The CDR3 region is CAIRATSGREEQYF. CDR3 in DNA: TGTGCCATCAGGGCGACTAGCGGGAGGGAAGAGCAGTACTTC.

The V gene is TRBV12-3 or TRBV12-4, the J gene TRBJ2-3; maybe TRBD1 (6 bases). Trimming took off 7 bases at V and 0 bases at J, with 11 bases between the two ends. The CDR3 sequence is 14 residues long. This CDR3 reads CASTWTASTDTQYF. The CDR3 DNA follows: TGTGCCAGCACCTGGACAGCTAGCACAGATACGCAGTATTTT.

The chain links TRBV6-5 to TRBJ2-2; D is unclear. The CDR3 extends over 16 amino acids. Germline values: CDR1 MNHEY, CDR2 SVGAGI. The V end lost 5 bases, the J end lost 4 bases, and 17 bases lay between the germline ends. DNA of the CDR3: TGTGCCAGCAGTCCCCGTATCGGACGGAGCACCGGGGAGCTGTTTTTT. Protein sequence: CASSPRIGRSTGELFF.

J is TRBJ2-2 and V is TRBV5-5; D ambiguous. The CDR3 extends over 15 amino acids. Germline assignment: CDR1 SGHKS and CDR2 YYEKEE (reference sequence). Trimming cost V 2 bases and J 1 base, with 9 bases left between them. As DNA, the CDR3 is TGTGCCAGCAGCTTCTTCCTGGGGAACACCGGGGAGCTGTTTTTT. This gives the protein CASSFFLGNTGELFF.

The rearrangement joins TRBV6-5 to TRBJ1-6; perhaps TRBD1 as D (5 bases). The CDR3 is 13 amino acids. The germline V and J ends were trimmed by 8 bases and 8 bases, with 13 bases remaining between them. Germline loops: CDR1 MNHEY, CDR2 SVGAGI. The CDR3 spells CASRVGTDSPLHF. CDR3 DNA: TGTGCCAGCCGGGTCGGGACGGATTCACCCCTCCACTTT.

The chain couples TRBV12-3 or TRBV12-4 to TRBJ2-5, with D perhaps TRBD1 or TRBD2 (5 bases each). This CDR3 spans 15 amino acids. V dropped 3 bases and J dropped 4 bases, with 15 bases sitting between them. The chain's CDR3 is CASSFSGTTGETQYF. CDR3 DNA: TGTGCCAGCAGTTTCTCCGGGACCACCGGAGAGACCCAGTACTTC.

Details on this clonotype: This may arise from a read error, as a much more abundant clone is one base away. The chain is built from TRBV29-1 and TRBJ2-5; TRBD2 might be the D (6 bases). This CDR3 comprises 14 residues. V was pared by 6 bases and J by 0 bases, with 14 bases between. Looked up from germline, CDR1 is SQVTM and CDR2 is ANQGSEA. The CDR3 region has the DNA TGCAGCGTGGATGGGGGGTCAAACCAAGAGACCCAGTACTTC. This encodes CSVDGGSNQETQYF. Variable domain in full (rest from reference TRBV29-1 and TRBJ2-5): SAVISQKPSRDICQRGTSLTIQCQVDSQVTMMFWYRQQPGQSLTLIATANQGSEATYESGFVIDKFPISRPNLTFSTLTVSNMSPEDSSIYLCSVDGGSNQETQYFGPGTRLLVL.

This sequence joins TRBV19 and TRBJ1-1; possible D gene TRBD1, 6 bases. Trimming removed 6 bases from V and 1 base from J, with 12 bases in between. The CDR3 has 14 amino acids. Germline V gene lookup returns CDR1 LNHDA and CDR2 SQIVND (reference sequence). The CDR3 here is CASSHRAQNTEAFF. Written as DNA, the CDR3 is TGTGCCAGTAGCCACAGGGCGCAGAACACTGAAGCTTTCTTT.

The rearrangement uses TRBV6-5 and TRBJ1-5; a possible D gene is TRBD1 (6 bases). CDR1 MNHEY and CDR2 SVGAGI come from the germline V gene. The V gene lost 2 bases and the J gene lost 4 bases, with 9 bases spanning the gap. The CDR3 covers 14 residues. CDR3 coding DNA: TGTGCCAGCAGTTACGGGCAGGGGAATCAGCCCCAGCATTTT. Its translation: CASSYGQGNQPQHF.